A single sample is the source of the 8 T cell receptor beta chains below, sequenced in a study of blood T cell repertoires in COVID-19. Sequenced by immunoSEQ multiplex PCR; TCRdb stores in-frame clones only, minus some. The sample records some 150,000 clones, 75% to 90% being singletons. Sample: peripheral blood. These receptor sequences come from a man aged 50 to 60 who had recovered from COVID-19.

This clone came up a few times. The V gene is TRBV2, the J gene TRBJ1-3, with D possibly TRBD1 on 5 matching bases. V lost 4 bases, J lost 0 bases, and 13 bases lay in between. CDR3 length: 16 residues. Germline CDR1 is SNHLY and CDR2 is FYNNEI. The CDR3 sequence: CASSGRRQNSGNTIYF. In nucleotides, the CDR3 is TGTGCCAGCAGTGGAAGGAGACAGAACTCTGGAAACACCATATATTTT.

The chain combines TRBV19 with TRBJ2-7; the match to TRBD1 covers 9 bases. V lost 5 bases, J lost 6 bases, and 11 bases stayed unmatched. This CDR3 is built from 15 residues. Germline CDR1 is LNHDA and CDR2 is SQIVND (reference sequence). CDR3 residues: CASSVSGTGSGEQYF. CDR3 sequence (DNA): TGTGCCAGTAGTGTCTCCGGGACAGGGTCGGGCGAGCAGTACTTC.

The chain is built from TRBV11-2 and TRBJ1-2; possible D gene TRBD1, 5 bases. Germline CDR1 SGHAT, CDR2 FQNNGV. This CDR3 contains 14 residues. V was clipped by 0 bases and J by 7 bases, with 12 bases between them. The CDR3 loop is CASSLDRDSSGYTF. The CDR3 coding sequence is TGTGCCAGCAGCTTAGATCGAGACAGTAGTGGCTACACCTTC.

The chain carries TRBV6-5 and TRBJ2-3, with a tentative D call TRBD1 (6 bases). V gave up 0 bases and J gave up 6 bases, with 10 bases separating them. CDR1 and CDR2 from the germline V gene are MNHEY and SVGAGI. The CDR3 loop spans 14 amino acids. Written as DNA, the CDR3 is TGTGCCAGCAGTTACTCAACAGGGTCTGATACGCAGTATTTT. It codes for CASSYSTGSDTQYF.

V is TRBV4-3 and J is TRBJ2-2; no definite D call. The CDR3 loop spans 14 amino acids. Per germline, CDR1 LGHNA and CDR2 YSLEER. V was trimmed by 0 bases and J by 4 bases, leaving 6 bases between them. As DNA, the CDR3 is TGCGCCAGCAGCCAAGATCCGGGCACCGGGGAGCTGTTTTTT. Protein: CASSQDPGTGELFF.

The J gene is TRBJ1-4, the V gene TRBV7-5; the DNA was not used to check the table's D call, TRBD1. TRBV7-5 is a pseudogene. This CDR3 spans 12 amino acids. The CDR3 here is CAIRVCNEKLFF. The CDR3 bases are TGTGCCATCAGGGTTTGTAATGAAAAACTGTTTTTT.

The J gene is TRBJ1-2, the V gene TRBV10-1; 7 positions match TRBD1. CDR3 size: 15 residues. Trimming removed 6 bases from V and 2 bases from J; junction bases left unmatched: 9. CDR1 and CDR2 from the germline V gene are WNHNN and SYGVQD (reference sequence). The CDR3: CASRPRQGPNYGYTF. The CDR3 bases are TGCGCCAGCAGACCCAGACAGGGTCCCAACTATGGCTACACCTTC.

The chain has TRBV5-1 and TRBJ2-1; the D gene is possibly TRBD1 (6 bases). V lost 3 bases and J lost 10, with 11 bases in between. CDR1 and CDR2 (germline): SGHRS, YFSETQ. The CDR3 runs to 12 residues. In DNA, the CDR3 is TGCGCCAGCAGCTCTCCAGGGGACGAGCAGTTCTTC. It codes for CASSSPGDEQFF.